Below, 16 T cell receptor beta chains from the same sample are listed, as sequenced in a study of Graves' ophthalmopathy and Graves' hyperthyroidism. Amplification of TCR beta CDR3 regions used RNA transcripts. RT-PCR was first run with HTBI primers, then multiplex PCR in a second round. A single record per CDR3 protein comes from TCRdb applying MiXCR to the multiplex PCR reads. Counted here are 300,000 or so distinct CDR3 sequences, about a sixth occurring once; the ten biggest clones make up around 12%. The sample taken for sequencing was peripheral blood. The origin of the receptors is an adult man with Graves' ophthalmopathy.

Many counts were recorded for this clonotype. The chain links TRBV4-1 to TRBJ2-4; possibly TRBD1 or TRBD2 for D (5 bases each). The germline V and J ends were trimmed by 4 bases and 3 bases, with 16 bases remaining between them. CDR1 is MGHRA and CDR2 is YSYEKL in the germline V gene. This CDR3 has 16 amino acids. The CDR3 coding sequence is TGCGCCAGCAGCCTGTTTATGGGGGTAGGCAAAAACATTCAGTACTTC. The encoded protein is CASSLFMGVGKNIQYF.

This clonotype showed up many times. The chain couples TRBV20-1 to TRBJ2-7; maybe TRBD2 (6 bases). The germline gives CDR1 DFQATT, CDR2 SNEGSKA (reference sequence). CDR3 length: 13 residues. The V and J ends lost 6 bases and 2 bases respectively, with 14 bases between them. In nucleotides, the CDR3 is TGCAGTGCCCCCGGGACTCCCCCCTACGAGCAGTACTTC. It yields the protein CSAPGTPPYEQYF.

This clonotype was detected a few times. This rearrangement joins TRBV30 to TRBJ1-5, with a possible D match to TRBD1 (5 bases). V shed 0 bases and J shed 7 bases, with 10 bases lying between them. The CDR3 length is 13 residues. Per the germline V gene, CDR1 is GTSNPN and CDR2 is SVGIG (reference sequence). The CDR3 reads CAWSVAGDQPQHF. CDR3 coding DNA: TGTGCCTGGAGTGTAGCCGGGGACCAGCCCCAGCATTTT.

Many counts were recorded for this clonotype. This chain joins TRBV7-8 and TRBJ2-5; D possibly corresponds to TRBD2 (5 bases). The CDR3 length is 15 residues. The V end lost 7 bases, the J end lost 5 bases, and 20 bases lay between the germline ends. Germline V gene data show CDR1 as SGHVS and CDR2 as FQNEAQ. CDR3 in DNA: TGTGCCAGCACCGATTCCGGGATGGGGTGGGAGACCCAGTACTTC. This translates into CASTDSGMGWETQYF.

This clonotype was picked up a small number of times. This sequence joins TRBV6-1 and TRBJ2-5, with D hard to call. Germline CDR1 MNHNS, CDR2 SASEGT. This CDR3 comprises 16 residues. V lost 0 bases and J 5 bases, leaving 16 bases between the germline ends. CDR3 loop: CASSEALRANLETQYF. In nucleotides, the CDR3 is TGTGCCAGCAGTGAAGCGCTTCGGGCCAACCTGGAGACCCAGTACTTC.

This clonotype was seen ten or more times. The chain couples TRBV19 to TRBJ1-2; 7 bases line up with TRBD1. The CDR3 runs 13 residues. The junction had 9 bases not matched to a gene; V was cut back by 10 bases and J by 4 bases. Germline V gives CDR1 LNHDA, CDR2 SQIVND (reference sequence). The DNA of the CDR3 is TGTGCCACCAGACAGGGATCACCCTATGGCTACACCTTC. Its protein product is CATRQGSPYGYTF.

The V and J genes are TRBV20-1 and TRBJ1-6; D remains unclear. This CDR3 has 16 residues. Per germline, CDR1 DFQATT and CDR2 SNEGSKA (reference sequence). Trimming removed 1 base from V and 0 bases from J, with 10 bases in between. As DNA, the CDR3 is TGCAGTGCTAGAGTTTACAGTAGCTCCTATAATTCACCCCTCCACTTT. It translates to CSARVYSSSYNSPLHF.

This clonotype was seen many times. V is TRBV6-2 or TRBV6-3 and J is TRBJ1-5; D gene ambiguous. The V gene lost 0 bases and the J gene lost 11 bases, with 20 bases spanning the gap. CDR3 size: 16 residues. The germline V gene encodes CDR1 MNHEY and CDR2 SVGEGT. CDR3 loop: CASSYSGNGLVLTQHF. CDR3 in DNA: TGTGCCAGCAGTTACTCGGGGAACGGCTTGGTTCTGACCCAGCATTTT.

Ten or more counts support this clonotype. CDR3 in DNA: TGTGCCAGCAGTTTTGGTCGGTACTATGGCTACACCTTC. Protein product: CASSFGRYYGYTF. This chain joins TRBV12-3 or TRBV12-4 and TRBJ1-2; D uncertain. V shed 3 bases and J shed 3 bases, with 8 bases lying between them. This CDR3 spans 13 amino acids.

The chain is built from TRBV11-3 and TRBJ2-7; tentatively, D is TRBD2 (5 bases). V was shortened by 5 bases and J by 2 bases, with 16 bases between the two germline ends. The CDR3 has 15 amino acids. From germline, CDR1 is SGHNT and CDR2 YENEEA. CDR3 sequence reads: CASSPEGGKAYEQYF. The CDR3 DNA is TGTGCCAGCAGCCCCGAGGGCGGTAAAGCCTACGAGCAGTACTTC. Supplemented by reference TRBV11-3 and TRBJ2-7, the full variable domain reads EAGVVQSPRYKIIEKKQPVAFWCNPISGHNTLYWYLQNLGQGPELLIRYENEEAVDDSQLPKDRFSAERLKGVDSTLKIQPAELGDSAVYLCASSPEGGKAYEQYFGPGTRLTVT.

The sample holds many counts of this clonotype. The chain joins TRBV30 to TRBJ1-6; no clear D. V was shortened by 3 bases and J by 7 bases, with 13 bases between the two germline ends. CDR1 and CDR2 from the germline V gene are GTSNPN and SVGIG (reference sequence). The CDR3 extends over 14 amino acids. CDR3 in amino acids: CAWRTLLENSPLHF. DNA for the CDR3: TGTGCCTGGAGGACACTCTTAGAGAATTCACCCCTCCACTTT.

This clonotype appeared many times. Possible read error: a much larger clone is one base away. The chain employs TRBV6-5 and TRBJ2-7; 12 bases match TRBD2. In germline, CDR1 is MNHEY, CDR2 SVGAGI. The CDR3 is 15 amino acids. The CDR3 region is CASSFRTSGDYGQYF. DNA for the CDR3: TGTGCCAGCAGTTTTAGGACTAGCGGGGACTACGGGCAGTACTTC.

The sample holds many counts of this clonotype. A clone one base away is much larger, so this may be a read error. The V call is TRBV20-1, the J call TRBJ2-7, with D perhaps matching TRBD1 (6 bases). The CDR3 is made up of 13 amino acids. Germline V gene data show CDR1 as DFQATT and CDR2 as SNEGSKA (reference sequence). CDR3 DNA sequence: TGCAGTGCTGATGGACAGCCCTACTACGAGCAGTGCTTC. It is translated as CSADGQPYYEQCF.

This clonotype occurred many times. The CDR3 DNA follows: TGTGCCAGCAGTACGTCCAGTTATAACACTGAAGCTTTCTTT. It translates to CASSTSSYNTEAFF. This chain uses TRBV6-5 with TRBJ1-1; D is ambiguous. V was shortened by 5 bases and J by 2 bases, with 12 bases between the two germline ends. The CDR3 is 14 amino acids. Germline V gene data show CDR1 as MNHEY and CDR2 as SVGAGI.

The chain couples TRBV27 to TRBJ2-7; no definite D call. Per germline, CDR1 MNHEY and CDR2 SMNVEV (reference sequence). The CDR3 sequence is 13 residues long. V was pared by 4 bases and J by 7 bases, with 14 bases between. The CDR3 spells CASSSHRTGEQYF. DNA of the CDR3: TGTGCCAGCAGTTCTCATCGAACTGGGGAGCAGTACTTC.

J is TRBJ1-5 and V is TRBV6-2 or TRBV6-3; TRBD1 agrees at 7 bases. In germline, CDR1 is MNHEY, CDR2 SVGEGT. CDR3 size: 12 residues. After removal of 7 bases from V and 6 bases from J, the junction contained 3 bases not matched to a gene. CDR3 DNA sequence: TGTGCCAGCAATGGGGACAGTCAGCCCCAGCATTTT. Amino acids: CASNGDSQPQHF.